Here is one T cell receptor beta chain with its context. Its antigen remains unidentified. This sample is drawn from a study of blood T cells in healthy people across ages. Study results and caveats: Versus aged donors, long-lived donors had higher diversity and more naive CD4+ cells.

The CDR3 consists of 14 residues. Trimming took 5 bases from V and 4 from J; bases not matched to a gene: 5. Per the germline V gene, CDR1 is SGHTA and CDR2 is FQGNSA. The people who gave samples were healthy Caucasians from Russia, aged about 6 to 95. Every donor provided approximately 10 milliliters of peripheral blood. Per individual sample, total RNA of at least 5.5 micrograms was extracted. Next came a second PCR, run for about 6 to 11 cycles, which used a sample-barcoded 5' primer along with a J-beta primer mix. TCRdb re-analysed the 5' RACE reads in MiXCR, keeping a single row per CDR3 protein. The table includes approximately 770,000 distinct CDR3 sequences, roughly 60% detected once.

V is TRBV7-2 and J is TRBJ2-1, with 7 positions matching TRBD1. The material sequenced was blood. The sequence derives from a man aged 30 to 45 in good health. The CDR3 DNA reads TGTGCCAGCAGCAACCCAGGGGGTTACAATGAGCAGTTCTTC. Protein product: CASSNPGGYNEQFF.